This T cell receptor (beta chain) is drawn from a study of cytomegalovirus exposure and HLA in healthy donors. The PCR employed 60 Vbeta primers together with 13 Jbeta primers. Repertoires were generated with immunoSEQ multiplex PCR, while TCRdb's copy carries only in-frame clones and drops some. The table has about 150,000 clones, roughly 80% seen once. The ends lost 6 bases at V and 1 base at J; junction bases unmatched: 4. The CDR3 has 14 residues. Germline CDR1 is SNHLY and CDR2 is FYNNEI. J is TRBJ2-7 and V is TRBV2; 9 bases agree with TRBD2. This sequence originates from a young man in good health and CMV-seropositive. The specimen was PBMCs. CDR3 region: CASRREGGSYEQYF. DNA for the CDR3: TGTGCCAGCAGGCGGGAGGGGGGGTCCTACGAGCAGTACTTC.